Listed below are T cell receptor beta chains from one sample, sequenced in a study of T cell repertoires in MIS-A myocarditis. TCRdb's table, derived via immunoSEQ multiplex PCR, lists solely in-frame clones and lacks some. The table includes approximately 7,200 clones, just under 80% detected once. Sequenced material: right inferior lung lobe tissue obtained at autopsy. Receptor source: a man aged 18 to 30 with fulminant myocarditis from multisystem inflammatory syndrome in adults (MIS-A) after COVID-19. CDR3s include the opening cysteine and the closing phenylalanine or tryptophan. A D gene is named only where the DNA matches it firmly. A row's size may be missing; if present it is once, few, many or a size class.

J,V,size,D,CDR3,DNA
TRBJ2-3,TRBV6-5,.,TRBD2,CASSLAGGTDTQYF,TGTGCCAGCAGTCTAGCGGGGGGCACAGATACGCAGTATTTT
TRBJ1-2,TRBV19,.,.,CASSIEGSYGYTF,TGTGCCAGTAGTATCGAGGGGTCATATGGCTACACCTTC
TRBJ1-5,TRBV7-9,.,.,CASSLGVSGNQPQHF,TGTGCCAGCAGCTTAGGGGTATCGGGCAATCAGCCCCAGCATTTT
TRBJ1-5,TRBV19,.,.,CASSNLRTQHF,TGTGCCAGTAGTAATCTTCGGACCCAGCATTTT
TRBJ2-7,TRBV11-2,.,TRBD2,CASSLVGGRTYEQYF,TGTGCCAGCAGCTTAGTGGGCGGGAGGACCTACGAGCAGTACTTC
TRBJ1-2,TRBV19,.,.,CASSNEPSNYGYTF,TGTGCCAGTAGTAATGAGCCGAGCAACTATGGCTACACCTTC
TRBJ2-5,TRBV18,.,TRBD2,CASSDGGSGRKAAQETQYF,TGTGCCAGCTCCGACGGGGGTAGCGGGAGGAAGGCGGCCCAAGAGACCCAGTACTTC
TRBJ1-6,TRBV2,.,.,CASHGISSYNSPLHF,TGTGCCAGCCACGGAATAAGCTCCTATAATTCACCCCTCCACTTT
TRBJ2-1,TRBV5-1,.,.,CASSLLRPSGTRVFF,TGCGCCAGCAGCTTATTAAGGCCGTCCGGGACAAGGGTGTTCTTC
TRBJ1-2,TRBV6-6,.,.,CASSFVGAGYGYTF,TGTGCCAGCAGTTTCGTCGGGGCGGGCTATGGCTACACCTTC
TRBJ1-2,TRBV29-1,.,.,CSVEGLSYGYTF,TGCAGCGTTGAAGGGCTTTCCTATGGCTACACCTTC
TRBJ1-5,TRBV6-6,.,.,CASSYHKGPQHF,TGTGCCAGCAGTTACCATAAGGGACCCCAGCATTTT
TRBJ2-2,TRBV24-1,.,TRBD1,CATSDLTGGDTGELFF,TGTGCCACCAGTGATTTGACAGGGGGCGACACCGGGGAGCTGTTTTTT
TRBJ1-5,TRBV28,.,.,CASHSGTAGNQPQHF,TGTGCCTCCCATAGCGGAACCGCGGGAAATCAGCCCCAGCATTTT
TRBJ2-1,TRBV20-1,.,TRBD2,CSASSGTSYNEQFF,TGCAGTGCTAGTAGCGGGACTTCCTACAATGAGCAGTTCTTC
TRBJ2-5,TRBV9,.,.,CASSVDDSQTQYF,TGTGCCAGCAGCGTAGACGACTCGCAGACCCAGTACTTC
TRBJ1-2,TRBV7-9,.,.,CASSLGPSGEKGYTF,TGTGCCAGCAGCTTAGGTCCTTCAGGGGAGAAGGGCTACACCTTC
TRBJ2-7,TRBV25-1,.,TRBD1,CASRGQGTYEQYF,TGTGCCAGCAGGGGACAGGGGACCTACGAGCAGTACTTC
TRBJ1-1,TRBV7-9,.,.,CASSPEANTEAFF,TGTGCCAGCAGCCCTGAAGCTAACACTGAAGCTTTCTTT
TRBJ2-5,TRBV25-1,.,TRBD1,CASSGWDRAWETQYF,TGTGCCAGCAGTGGGTGGGACAGGGCATGGGAGACCCAGTACTTC
TRBJ2-7,TRBV5-6,.,TRBD1,CASSLEDRDEQYF,TGTGCCAGCAGCTTGGAGGACAGGGACGAGCAGTACTTC
TRBJ1-5,TRBV24-1,.,.,CATSVGNNQPQHF,TGTGCCACCAGTGTAGGAAACAATCAGCCCCAGCATTTT
TRBJ2-7,TRBV10-2,.,.,CASSEGPQAYYEQYF,TGCGCCAGCAGTGAGGGGCCCCAAGCCTACTACGAGCAGTACTTC
TRBJ2-3,TRBV19,.,TRBD1,CASRQGISSTDTQYF,TGTGCCAGCAGACAGGGGATCAGTAGCACAGATACGCAGTATTTT
TRBJ2-2,TRBV19,.,TRBD2,CASSYPVLAGEDGELFF,TGTGCCAGTAGTTACCCTGTCCTAGCGGGAGAAGACGGGGAGCTGTTTTTT
TRBJ1-3,TRBV9,once,.,CASSVDAGGAYGNTIYF,TGTGCCAGCAGCGTAGATGCCGGGGGGGCGTACGGAAACACCATATATTTT
TRBJ2-1,TRBV2,.,.,CASSAIRGADNEQFF,TGTGCCAGCAGTGCTATCAGGGGGGCGGACAATGAGCAGTTCTTC
TRBJ1-1,TRBV6-5,.,.,CASSLTRGNTEAFF,TGTGCCAGCAGTCTAACTCGGGGGAACACTGAAGCTTTCTTT
TRBJ2-1,TRBV5-4,.,TRBD2,CASSSRGGRGVEQFF,TGTGCCAGCAGCTCCCGGGGCGGGAGGGGGGTTGAGCAGTTCTTC
TRBJ1-4,TRBV13,.,.,CASSQQGSRANEKLFF,TGTGCCAGCAGCCAACAGGGAAGTAGGGCTAATGAAAAACTGTTTTTT
TRBJ1-6,TRBV7-9,once,TRBD1,CASSHLGTGEWSPLHF,TGTGCCAGCAGCCACCTTGGGACAGGGGAATGGTCACCCCTCCACTTT
TRBJ2-1,TRBV30,.,.,CAWIPLGLSPYNEQFF,TGTGCCTGGATCCCCCTAGGATTGTCCCCTTACAATGAACAGTTCTTC
TRBJ2-1,TRBV4-1,.,.,CASSQTLPGSLFF,TGCGCCAGCAGCCAAACTCTGCCGGGATCGCTGTTCTTC
TRBJ1-1,TRBV4-1,.,TRBD1,CASRQGAPLNTEAFF,TGCGCCAGCAGACAGGGGGCACCTCTTAACACTGAAGCTTTCTTT
TRBJ1-4,TRBV4-3,.,TRBD1,CASSLLQGALEKLFF,TGCGCCAGCAGCCTATTACAGGGGGCTTTGGAAAAACTGTTTTTT
TRBJ1-4,TRBV19,.,.,CASSYRGANEKLFF,TGTGCCAGTAGTTACCGGGGCGCTAATGAAAAACTGTTTTTT
TRBJ2-1,TRBV7-2,few,TRBD1,CASSWDRGSYNEQFF,TGTGCCAGCAGCTGGGACAGGGGGTCTTACAATGAGCAGTTCTTC
TRBJ1-4,TRBV7-9,.,.,CASSKSQEEKLFF,TGTGCCAGCTCCAAATCCCAGGAAGAAAAACTGTTTTTT
TRBJ2-5,TRBV24-1,.,.,CATSDLQGGGETQYF,TGTGCCACCAGTGATTTGCAGGGTGGGGGGGAGACCCAGTACTTC
TRBJ2-1,TRBV6-5,few,.,CASGETARGSFF,TGTGCCAGCGGGGAGACAGCTCGTGGTTCGTTCTTC
TRBJ2-7,TRBV7-9,.,TRBD1,CASSPKAGQGAVEQYF,TGTGCCAGCAGCCCGAAGGCGGGACAGGGGGCAGTTGAGCAGTACTTC
TRBJ2-1,TRBV27,.,.,CASSRTSFGSRYNEQFF,TGTGCCAGCAGTAGGACCTCGTTTGGGAGTCGGTACAATGAGCAGTTCTTC
TRBJ2-7,TRBV9,.,.,CASSVASQPNYEQYF,TGTGCCAGCAGCGTAGCAAGCCAGCCCAACTACGAGCAGTACTTC
TRBJ2-1,TRBV9,.,TRBD2,CASSPGRGHYNEQFF,TGTGCCAGCAGTCCCGGGAGGGGCCATTACAATGAGCAGTTCTTC
TRBJ1-3,TRBV6-5,.,.,CASIWGAGNTIYF,TGTGCCAGCATCTGGGGGGCAGGAAACACCATATATTTT
TRBJ1-2,TRBV6-5,.,.,CASSRAANYGYTF,TGTGCCAGCAGTAGGGCGGCGAACTATGGCTACACCTTC
TRBJ2-7,TRBV7-2,.,TRBD1,CASSLAGGDRYEQYF,TGTGCCAGCAGCTTAGCTGGTGGGGACAGATACGAGCAGTACTTC
TRBJ1-5,TRBV2,.,.,CASSEGQGNQPQHF,TGTGCCAGCAGCGAGGGGCAGGGCAATCAGCCCCAGCATTTT
TRBJ1-4,TRBV5-1,.,.,CASSLRAGALSTNEKLFF,TGCGCCAGCAGCTTGAGGGCGGGGGCGTTATCAACTAATGAAAAACTGTTTTTT
TRBJ2-1,TRBV9,.,TRBD2,CASTLTSEGEQFF,TGTGCCAGCACCTTAACTAGCGAGGGTGAGCAGTTCTTC
TRBJ2-1,TRBV6-4,few,TRBD1,CASSDKGQGGNEQFF,TGTGCCAGCAGTGATAAGGGACAGGGGGGCAATGAGCAGTTCTTC
TRBJ1-2,TRBV27,.,.,CASSLSRGGYGYTF,TGTGCCAGCAGTCTCTCCAGGGGAGGGTATGGCTACACCTTC
TRBJ2-3,TRBV5-6,few,.,CASSFVGRGRSDTQYF,TGTGCCAGCAGCTTTGTCGGGCGGGGTCGATCAGATACGCAGTATTTT
TRBJ1-2,TRBV5-1,few,.,CASSLTQPYGYTF,TGCGCCAGCAGCTTGACACAGCCCTATGGCTACACCTTC
TRBJ1-4,TRBV6-5,.,.,CASSVLGATNEKLFF,TGTGCCAGCAGCGTTTTGGGGGCAACTAATGAAAAACTGTTTTTT
TRBJ1-1,TRBV6-2/TRBV6-3,few,.,CASSYSMENTEAFF,TGTGCCAGCAGTTACTCGATGGAGAACACTGAAGCTTTCTTT
TRBJ2-3,TRBV6-2/TRBV6-3,.,TRBD2,CASSPRGSGGPGTDTQYF,TGTGCCAGCAGCCCCCGTGGTAGCGGGGGACCCGGGACAGATACGCAGTATTTT
TRBJ1-1,TRBV15,.,.,CATRGFENTEAFF,TGTGCCACCAGGGGTTTCGAGAACACTGAAGCTTTCTTT
TRBJ2-1,TRBV11-3,few,TRBD1,CASSPGGLLNEQFF,TGTGCCAGCAGCCCAGGGGGATTGCTCAATGAGCAGTTCTTC
TRBJ1-4,TRBV5-1,once,.,CASSVDSNEKLFF,TGTGCCAGCAGCGTAGACAGTAATGAAAAACTGTTTTTT